This is a list of T cell receptor beta chains from one sample in a study of T cell repertoires in cytomegalovirus infection. TCRdb itself ran the reads through MiXCR, one entry per CDR3 protein. Of approximately 990,000 distinct CDR3 sequences listed, around 30% are singletons. No antigen has been assigned to these receptors. Sequencing used cultured CD8+ T cells from PBMCs, obtained from culture after CMV antigen stimulation. These receptors came from a human donor in good health (CMV status not recorded). Some clones in this sample may be carry-over from other donors' samples. Both conserved end residues are part of each CDR3. D genes are given only for firm matches. Part of the rows lack a size; the others show once, few, many or a class for expanded clones.

j_call clone_size v_call d_call cdr3_nt cdr3_aa
TRBJ2-5 few TRBV5-4 . TGTGCCAGCAGCGAGAAGGACGGAGCCCAAGAGACCCAGTACTTC CASSEKDGAQETQYF
TRBJ1-4 . TRBV7-9 . TGTGCCAGCAGCTTATTGGGAAACCTGCGCCCTGGGGGCCGGGGAGAAAAACTGTTTTTT CASSLLGNLRPGGRGEKLFF
TRBJ2-7 . TRBV7-8 TRBD1 TGTGCCAGCAGCTTACTGGGACAGGGTTTTCCCTACGGGCAGTACTTC CASSLLGQGFPYGQYF
TRBJ2-2 . TRBV7-9 TRBD1 TGTGCCAGCAGCGGGGGACAGGGGTTCACCGGGGAGCTGTTTTTT CASSGGQGFTGELFF
TRBJ2-2 . TRBV29-1 TRBD1 TGCAGCGTTGATCAAGCCGGGACAGGAACCGGGGAGCTGTTTTTT CSVDQAGTGTGELFF
TRBJ1-1 . TRBV28 TRBD1 TGTGCCAGCAGTCGGACAGGGGGCTACACTGAAGCTTTCTTT CASSRTGGYTEAFF
TRBJ1-5 few TRBV28 . TGTGCCAGCAGTTTATTAGGGTACAATCAGCCCCAGCATTTT CASSLLGYNQPQHF
TRBJ2-7 . TRBV27 TRBD1 TGTGCCAGCAGGGGACAGGGAGGAAACGAGCAGTACTTC CASRGQGGNEQYF
TRBJ2-2 few TRBV7-6 TRBD2 TGTGCCAGCAGCTTAAGATTCGCGGGGGGAACCGGGGAGCTGTTTTTT CASSLRFAGGTGELFF
TRBJ1-1 few TRBV19 . TGTGCCAGTAAAAAAGGAGCCCTGAACACTGAAGCTTTCTTT CASKKGALNTEAFF
TRBJ2-6 . TRBV6-5 TRBD2 TGTGCCAGCACCTTCGGGACTAGCGGTTCTGGGGCCAACGTCCTGACTTTC CASTFGTSGSGANVLTF
TRBJ1-1 few TRBV12-3/TRBV12-4 . TGTGCCAGCAGTTGGCCCCGAATGAACACTGAAGCTTTCTTT CASSWPRMNTEAFF
TRBJ1-1 . TRBV27 TRBD1 TGTGCCAGCAGTCTGGGGACAGGGTGGACTGAAGCTTTCTTT CASSLGTGWTEAFF
TRBJ1-2 . TRBV5-1 . TGCGCCAGCAGCCCCGGGCCACCCCCTACCTATGGCTACACCTTC CASSPGPPPTYGYTF
TRBJ2-7 once TRBV7-6 . TGTGCTAGCAGCTCAGATCTAGCCAACGAGCAGTACTTC CASSSDLANEQYF
TRBJ2-5 . TRBV9 TRBD2 TGTGCCAGCAGCGTCTACGGGACTAGCGGGGGAGCAGGGGAGACCCAGTACTTC CASSVYGTSGGAGETQYF
TRBJ1-1 . TRBV27 . TGTGCCAGCAGTTTAAGACCCTGGAACACTGAAGCTTTCTTT CASSLRPWNTEAFF
TRBJ1-2 few TRBV4-1 . TGCGCCAGCAGCCAATCCTTAGGTACAGCCTATGGCTACACCTTC CASSQSLGTAYGYTF
TRBJ2-5 . TRBV7-4 . TGTGCCAGCAGCTTAGGGGGACAAAGAGAGACCCAGTACTTC CASSLGGQRETQYF
TRBJ1-4 . TRBV7-9 TRBD1 TGTGCCAGCAGCCCTGGATATAGACAGGGGGCTAATGAAAAACTGTTTTTT CASSPGYRQGANEKLFF
TRBJ2-3 . TRBV7-8 TRBD2 TGTGCCAGCAGCTTAAGAGCGGGGGGACGCACAGATACGCAGTATTTT CASSLRAGGRTDTQYF
TRBJ1-2 few TRBV12-3/TRBV12-4 . TGCGCCAGCAGCCCGGACAGATCATACTATGGCTACACCTTC CASSPDRSYYGYTF
TRBJ2-2 . TRBV19 . TGTGCCAGTAGTATATCGTCGGGGTGGGGCACCGGGGAGCTGTTTTTT CASSISSGWGTGELFF
TRBJ2-3 . TRBV5-4 . TGTGTCAGCAGCTCACGCATCGACACGGCTAGCACAGATACGCAGTATTTT CVSSSRIDTASTDTQYF
TRBJ1-4 . TRBV12-3/TRBV12-4 . TGTGCCAGCAAACAGGGAGTTGAAAAACTGTTTTTT CASKQGVEKLFF
TRBJ1-2 many TRBV12-3/TRBV12-4 . TGTGCCAGCAGTTTACGAGGGAACTATGGCTACACCTTC CASSLRGNYGYTF
TRBJ1-6 few TRBV19 . TGTGCCAGTAGTATCTCCAGCGGCGGGGATAATTCACCCCTCCACTTT CASSISSGGDNSPLHF
TRBJ1-2 . TRBV9 . TGTGCCAGCAGCGTAGGTGCGACAGGTTGGGGCTACACCTTC CASSVGATGWGYTF
TRBJ1-6 few TRBV7-9 TRBD1 TGTGCCAGCAGCACCCGGGACAGGGCCTCACCCCTCCACTTT CASSTRDRASPLHF
TRBJ1-2 few TRBV12-3/TRBV12-4 . TGTGCCAGCAGTTTAAGGGGCGAGATAAACTATGGCTACACCTTC CASSLRGEINYGYTF
TRBJ2-1 . TRBV9 . TGTGCCAGCAGCGTAGTAGTTGGACCTCCTTCATACAATGAGCAGTTCTTC CASSVVVGPPSYNEQFF
TRBJ1-4 few TRBV6-5 . TGTGCCAGCAGTTACGATATAGGGGAAAAACTGTTTTTT CASSYDIGEKLFF
TRBJ1-1 . TRBV6-2/TRBV6-3 . TGTGCCAGCAGTTACCCCCTCTTCACTTACAGCGGCAACACTAAAGCTTTCTTT CASSYPLFTYSGNTKAFF